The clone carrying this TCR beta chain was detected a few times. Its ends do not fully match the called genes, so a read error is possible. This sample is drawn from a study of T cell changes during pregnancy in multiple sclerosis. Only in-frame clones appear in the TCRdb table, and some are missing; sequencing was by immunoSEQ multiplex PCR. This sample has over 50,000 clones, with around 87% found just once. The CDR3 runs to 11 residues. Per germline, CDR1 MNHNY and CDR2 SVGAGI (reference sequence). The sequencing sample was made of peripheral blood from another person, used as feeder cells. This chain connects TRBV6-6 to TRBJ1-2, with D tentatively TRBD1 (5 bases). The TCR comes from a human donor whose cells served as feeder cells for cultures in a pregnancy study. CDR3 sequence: CASSYLGDFDF. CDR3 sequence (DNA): TGTGCCAGCAGTTATTTGGGGGACTTCGACTTC.